This T cell receptor (beta chain) was recorded in a study of early T cells in non-severe SARS-CoV-2 infection. Study details: From unsorted whole blood, bulk RNA was sequenced, and the chains remained unpaired. Whole-study findings and limits: Clonotype matching in VDJdb favored anti-spike CD8 responses and did not capture private and CD4 specificities.

This clonotype was counted ten times or more. Antigen unknown. Trimming shortened V by 6 bases and J by 4 bases, and 10 bases separated the two germline ends. CDR3 length: 13 amino acids. The V gene's germline CDR1 is KGHDR and CDR2 SFDVKD. Researchers tagged individual cDNA molecules with unique molecular identifiers. One entry per CDR3 protein, called by TCRdb with MiXCR from the 5' RACE reads. The sample has roughly 17,000 distinct CDR3 sequences, more than 5% seen once; the top ten hold roughly 7%. The chain couples TRBV24-1 to TRBJ2-3; D might be TRBD1 or TRBD2, each matching 5 bases. Sequenced: whole blood. This sequence originates from an adult who was a healthcare worker with PCR-confirmed SARS-CoV-2 infection or an uninfected control (not recorded which). The CDR3 sequence is CATSLMGADTQYF. CDR3 in DNA: TGTGCCACCAGTTTGATGGGGGCAGATACGCAGTATTTT.